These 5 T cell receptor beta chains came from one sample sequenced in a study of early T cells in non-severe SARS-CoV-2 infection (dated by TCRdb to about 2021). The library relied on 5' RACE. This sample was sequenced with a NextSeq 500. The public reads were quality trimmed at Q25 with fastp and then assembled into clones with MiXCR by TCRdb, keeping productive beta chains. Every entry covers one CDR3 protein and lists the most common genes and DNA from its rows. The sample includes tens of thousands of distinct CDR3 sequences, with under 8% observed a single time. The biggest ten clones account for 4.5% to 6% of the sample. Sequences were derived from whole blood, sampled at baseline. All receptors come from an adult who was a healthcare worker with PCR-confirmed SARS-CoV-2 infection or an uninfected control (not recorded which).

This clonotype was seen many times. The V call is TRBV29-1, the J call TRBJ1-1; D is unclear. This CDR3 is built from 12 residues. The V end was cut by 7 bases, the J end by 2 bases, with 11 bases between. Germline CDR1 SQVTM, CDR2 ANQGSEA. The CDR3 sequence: CSGVRTNTEAFF. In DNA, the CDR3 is TGCAGCGGCGTCCGGACTAACACTGAAGCTTTCTTT.

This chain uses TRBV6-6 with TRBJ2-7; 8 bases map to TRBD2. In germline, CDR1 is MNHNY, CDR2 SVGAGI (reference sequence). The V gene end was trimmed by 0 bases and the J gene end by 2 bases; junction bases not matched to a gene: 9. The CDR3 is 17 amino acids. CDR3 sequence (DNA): TGTGCCAGCAGTTACTCGGCTCTAGCGGGCGGGGCCTACGAGCAGTACTTC. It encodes CASSYSALAGGAYEQYF.

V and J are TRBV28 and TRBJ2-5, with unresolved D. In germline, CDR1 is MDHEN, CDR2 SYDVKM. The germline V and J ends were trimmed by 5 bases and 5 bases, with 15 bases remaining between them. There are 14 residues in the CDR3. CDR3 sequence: CASSPPPVRETQYF. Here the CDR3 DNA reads TGTGCCAGCAGTCCCCCCCCGGTTCGGGAGACCCAGTACTTC.

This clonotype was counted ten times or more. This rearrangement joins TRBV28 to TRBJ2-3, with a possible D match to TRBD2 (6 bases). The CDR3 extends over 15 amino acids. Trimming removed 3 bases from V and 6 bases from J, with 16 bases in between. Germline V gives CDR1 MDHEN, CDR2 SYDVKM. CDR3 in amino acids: CASSFRTIRSDTQYF. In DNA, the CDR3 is TGTGCCAGCAGTTTTAGGACTATACGTTCGGATACGCAGTATTTT.

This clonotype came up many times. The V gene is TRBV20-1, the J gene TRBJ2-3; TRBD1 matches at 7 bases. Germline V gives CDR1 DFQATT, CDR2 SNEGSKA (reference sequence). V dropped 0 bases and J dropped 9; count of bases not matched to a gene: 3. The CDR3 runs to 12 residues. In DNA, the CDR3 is TGCAGTGCTAGAGAACAGGGGTTAACGCAGTATTTT. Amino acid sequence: CSAREQGLTQYF.